Each of the 7 T cell receptor beta chains below was sequenced from the same sample in a study of Tregs in tolerant kidney transplant recipients. Antigens of these TCRs are unknown. This table comes from immunoSEQ multiplex PCR, and its TCRdb copy is limited to in-frame clones, with some not included. The data contain about 31,000 clones, under 90% of them singletons. The sequencing input was Tregs from blood cultured with allogeneic cells. All receptors derive from a human donor in good health.

The genes are TRBV5-1 and TRBJ2-3; TRBD2 matches at 12 bases. Germline-derived CDR1 and CDR2 are SGHRS and YFSETQ. J gave up 4 bases and V 0 bases, and 3 bases lay outside the gene matches. The CDR3 length is 16 residues. CDR3 sequence reads: CASSLDLAGGADTQYF. The CDR3 DNA follows: TGCGCCAGCAGCTTGGATCTAGCGGGGGGGGCAGATACGCAGTATTTT.

The chain joins TRBV6-1 to TRBJ2-2; the D is unclear. The CDR3 is 14 amino acids. The germline V gene encodes CDR1 MNHNS and CDR2 SASEGT. Trimming pared 4 bases from V and 5 bases from J, leaving 11 bases between. CDR3 nucleotide sequence: TGTGCCAGCAGTGGCATCTACCCGACCGGGGAGCTGTTTTTT. Translating it yields CASSGIYPTGELFF.

CDR3 protein: CASSGPGRLFYRLSGELFF. The CDR3 DNA sequence: TGTGCCAGCAGCGGGCCGGGGAGGCTTTTTTACCGTCTCTCCGGGGAGCTGTTTTTT. The J gene is TRBJ2-2, the V gene TRBV9, with D possibly being TRBD2 (6 bases). Germline V gene lookup returns CDR1 SGDLS and CDR2 YYNGEE. The CDR3 is made up of 19 amino acids. V gave up 3 bases and J gave up 6 bases, with 27 bases separating them.

This clone has just one count. The chain links TRBV6-5 to TRBJ1-2; 8 nucleotides match TRBD1. The V gene end was trimmed by 4 bases and the J gene end by 7 bases; junction bases not matched to a gene: 2. The CDR3 sequence is 12 residues long. Germline values: CDR1 MNHEY, CDR2 SVGAGI. In DNA, the CDR3 is TGTGCCAGCAGTTTTGGACAGGGTGGCTACACCTTC. This gives the protein CASSFGQGGYTF.

The chain couples TRBV9 to TRBJ1-5, with D possibly being TRBD1 (6 bases). Trimming left V 3 bases short and J 2 bases short, with 9 bases between. The CDR3 totals 14 residues. Germline CDR1 reads SGDLS; CDR2 reads YYNGEE. The CDR3 DNA sequence: TGTGCCAGCAGCGCAGGGGTCGGCAATCAGCCCCAGCATTTT. It translates to CASSAGVGNQPQHF. Full variable domain (missing parts from reference TRBV9 and TRBJ1-5): DSGVTQTPKHLITATGQRVTLRCSPRSGDLSVYWYQQSLDQGLQFLIQYYNGEERAKGNILERFSAQQFPDLHSELNLSSLELGDSALYFCASSAGVGNQPQHFGDGTRLSIL.

The rearrangement uses TRBV6-5 and TRBJ1-2; 11 bases fit TRBD1. Germline CDR1 is MNHEY and CDR2 is SVGAGI. This CDR3 comprises 15 residues. Trimming removed 6 bases from V and 4 bases from J; junction bases left unmatched: 7. This CDR3 is CASREDRGRVYGYTF. CDR3 DNA: TGTGCCAGCAGAGAGGACAGGGGGCGAGTCTATGGCTACACCTTC.

The chain has TRBV18 and TRBJ2-7, with 8 positions matching TRBD1. Germline V gene lookup returns CDR1 KGHSH and CDR2 LQKENI. V gave up 6 bases and J gave up 2 bases; unmatched junction bases: 3. The CDR3 spans 13 residues. Written as DNA, the CDR3 is TGTGCCAGCTCGGACAGGGATCCCTACGAGCAGTACTTC. The encoded protein is CASSDRDPYEQYF. Drawing the rest from reference TRBV18 and TRBJ2-7, the complete variable domain is NAGVMQNPRHLVRRRGQEARLRCSPMKGHSHVYWYRQLPEEGLKFMVYLQKENIIDESGMPKERFSAEFPKEGPSILRIQQVVRGDSAAYFCASSDRDPYEQYFGPGTRLTVT.